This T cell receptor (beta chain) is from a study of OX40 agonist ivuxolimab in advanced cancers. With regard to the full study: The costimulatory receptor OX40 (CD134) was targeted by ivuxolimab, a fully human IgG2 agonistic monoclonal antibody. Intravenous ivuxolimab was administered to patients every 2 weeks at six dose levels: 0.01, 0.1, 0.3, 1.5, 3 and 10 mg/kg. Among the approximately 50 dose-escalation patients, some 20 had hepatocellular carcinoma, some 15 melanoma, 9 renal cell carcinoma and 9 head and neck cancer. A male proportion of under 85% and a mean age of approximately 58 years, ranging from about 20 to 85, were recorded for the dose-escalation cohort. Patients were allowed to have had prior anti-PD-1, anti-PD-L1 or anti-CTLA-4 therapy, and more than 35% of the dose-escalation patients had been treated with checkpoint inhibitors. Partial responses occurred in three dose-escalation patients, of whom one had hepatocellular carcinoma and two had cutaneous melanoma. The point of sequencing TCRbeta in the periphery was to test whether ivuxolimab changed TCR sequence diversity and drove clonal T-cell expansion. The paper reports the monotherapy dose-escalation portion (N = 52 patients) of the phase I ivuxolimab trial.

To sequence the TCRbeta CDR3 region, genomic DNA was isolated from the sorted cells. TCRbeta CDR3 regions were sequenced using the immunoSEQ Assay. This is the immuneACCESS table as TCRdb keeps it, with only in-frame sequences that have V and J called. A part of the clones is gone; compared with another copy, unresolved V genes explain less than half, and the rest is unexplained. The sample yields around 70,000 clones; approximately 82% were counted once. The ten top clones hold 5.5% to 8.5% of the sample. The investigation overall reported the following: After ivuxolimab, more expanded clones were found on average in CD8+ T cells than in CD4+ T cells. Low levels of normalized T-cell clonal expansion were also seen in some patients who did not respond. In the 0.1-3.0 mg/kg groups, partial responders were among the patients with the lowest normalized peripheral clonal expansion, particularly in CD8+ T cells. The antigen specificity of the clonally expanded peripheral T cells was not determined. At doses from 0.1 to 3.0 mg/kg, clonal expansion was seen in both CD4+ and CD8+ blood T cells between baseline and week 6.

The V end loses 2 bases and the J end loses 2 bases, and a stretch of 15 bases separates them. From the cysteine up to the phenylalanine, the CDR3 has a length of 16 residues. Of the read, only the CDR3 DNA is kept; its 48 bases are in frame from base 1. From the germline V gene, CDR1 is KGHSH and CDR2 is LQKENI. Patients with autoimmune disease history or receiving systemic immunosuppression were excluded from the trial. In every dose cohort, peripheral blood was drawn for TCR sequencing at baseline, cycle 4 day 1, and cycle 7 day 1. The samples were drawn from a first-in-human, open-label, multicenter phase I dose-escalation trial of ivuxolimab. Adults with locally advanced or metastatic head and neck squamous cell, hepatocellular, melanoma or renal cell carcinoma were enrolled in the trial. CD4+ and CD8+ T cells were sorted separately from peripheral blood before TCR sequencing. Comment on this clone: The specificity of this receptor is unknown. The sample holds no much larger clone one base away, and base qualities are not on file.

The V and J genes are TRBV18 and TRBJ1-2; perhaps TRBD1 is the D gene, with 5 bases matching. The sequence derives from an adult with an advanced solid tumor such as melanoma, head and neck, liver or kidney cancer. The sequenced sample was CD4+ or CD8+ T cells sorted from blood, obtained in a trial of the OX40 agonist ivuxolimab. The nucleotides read TGTGCCAGCTCACCAAGCAGAGGCGGGGCGAACTATGGCTACACCTTC. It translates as CASSPSRGGANYGYTF.